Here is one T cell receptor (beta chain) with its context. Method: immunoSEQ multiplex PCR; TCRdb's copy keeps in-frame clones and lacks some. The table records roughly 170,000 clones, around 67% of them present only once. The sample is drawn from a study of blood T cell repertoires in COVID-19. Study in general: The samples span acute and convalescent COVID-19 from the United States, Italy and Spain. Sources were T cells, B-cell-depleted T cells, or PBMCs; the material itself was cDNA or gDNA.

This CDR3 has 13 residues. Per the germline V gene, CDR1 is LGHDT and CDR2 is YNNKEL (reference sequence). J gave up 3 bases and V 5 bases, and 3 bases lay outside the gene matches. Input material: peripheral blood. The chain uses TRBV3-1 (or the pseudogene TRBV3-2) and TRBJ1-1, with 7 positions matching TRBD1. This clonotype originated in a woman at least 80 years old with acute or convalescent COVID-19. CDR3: CASSSQGDTEAFF. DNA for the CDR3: TGTGCCAGCAGCTCCCAGGGGGACACTGAAGCTTTCTTT.